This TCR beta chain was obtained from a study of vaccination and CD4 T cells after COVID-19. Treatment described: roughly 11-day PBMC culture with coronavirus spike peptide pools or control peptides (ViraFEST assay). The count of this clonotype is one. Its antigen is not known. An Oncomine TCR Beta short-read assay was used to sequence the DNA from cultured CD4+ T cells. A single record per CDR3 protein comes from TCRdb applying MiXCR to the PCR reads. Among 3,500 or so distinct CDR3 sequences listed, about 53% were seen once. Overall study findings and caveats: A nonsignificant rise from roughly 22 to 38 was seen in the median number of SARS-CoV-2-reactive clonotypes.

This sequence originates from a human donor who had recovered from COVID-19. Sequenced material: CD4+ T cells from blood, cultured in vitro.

CDR3 nucleotides: TGCGCCAGCAGCTTGGGTACGGTAAACACCGGGGAGCTGTTTTTT. Its protein product is CASSLGTVNTGELFF. The chain has TRBV5-1 and TRBJ2-2, with D hard to call. This CDR3 region has 15 residues. CDR1 is SGHRS, CDR2 YFSETQ, per germline. The V end was cut by 0 bases, the J end by 2 bases, with 8 bases between. Using reference TRBV5-1 and TRBJ2-2 for the parts outside the CDR3, the full variable domain is KAGVTQTPRYLIKTRGQQVTLSCSPISGHRSVSWYQQTPGQGLQFLFEYFSETQRNKGNFPGRFSGRQFSNSRSEMNVSTLELGDSALYLCASSLGTVNTGELFFGEGSRLTVL.